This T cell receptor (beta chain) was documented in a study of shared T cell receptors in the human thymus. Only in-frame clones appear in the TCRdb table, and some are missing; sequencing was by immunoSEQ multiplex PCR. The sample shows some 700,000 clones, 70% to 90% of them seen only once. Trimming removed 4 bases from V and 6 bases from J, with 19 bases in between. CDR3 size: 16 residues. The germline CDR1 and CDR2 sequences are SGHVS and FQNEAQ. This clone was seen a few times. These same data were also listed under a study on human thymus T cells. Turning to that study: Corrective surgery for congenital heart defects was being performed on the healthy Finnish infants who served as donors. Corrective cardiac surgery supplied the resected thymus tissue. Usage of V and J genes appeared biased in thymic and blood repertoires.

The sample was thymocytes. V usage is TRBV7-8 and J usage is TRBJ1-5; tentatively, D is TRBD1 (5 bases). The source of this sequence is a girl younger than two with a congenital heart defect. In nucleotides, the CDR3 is TGTGCCAGCAGCTCGATTCGGGCAGGGAGGGGTCAGCCCCAGCATTTT. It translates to CASSSIRAGRGQPQHF.